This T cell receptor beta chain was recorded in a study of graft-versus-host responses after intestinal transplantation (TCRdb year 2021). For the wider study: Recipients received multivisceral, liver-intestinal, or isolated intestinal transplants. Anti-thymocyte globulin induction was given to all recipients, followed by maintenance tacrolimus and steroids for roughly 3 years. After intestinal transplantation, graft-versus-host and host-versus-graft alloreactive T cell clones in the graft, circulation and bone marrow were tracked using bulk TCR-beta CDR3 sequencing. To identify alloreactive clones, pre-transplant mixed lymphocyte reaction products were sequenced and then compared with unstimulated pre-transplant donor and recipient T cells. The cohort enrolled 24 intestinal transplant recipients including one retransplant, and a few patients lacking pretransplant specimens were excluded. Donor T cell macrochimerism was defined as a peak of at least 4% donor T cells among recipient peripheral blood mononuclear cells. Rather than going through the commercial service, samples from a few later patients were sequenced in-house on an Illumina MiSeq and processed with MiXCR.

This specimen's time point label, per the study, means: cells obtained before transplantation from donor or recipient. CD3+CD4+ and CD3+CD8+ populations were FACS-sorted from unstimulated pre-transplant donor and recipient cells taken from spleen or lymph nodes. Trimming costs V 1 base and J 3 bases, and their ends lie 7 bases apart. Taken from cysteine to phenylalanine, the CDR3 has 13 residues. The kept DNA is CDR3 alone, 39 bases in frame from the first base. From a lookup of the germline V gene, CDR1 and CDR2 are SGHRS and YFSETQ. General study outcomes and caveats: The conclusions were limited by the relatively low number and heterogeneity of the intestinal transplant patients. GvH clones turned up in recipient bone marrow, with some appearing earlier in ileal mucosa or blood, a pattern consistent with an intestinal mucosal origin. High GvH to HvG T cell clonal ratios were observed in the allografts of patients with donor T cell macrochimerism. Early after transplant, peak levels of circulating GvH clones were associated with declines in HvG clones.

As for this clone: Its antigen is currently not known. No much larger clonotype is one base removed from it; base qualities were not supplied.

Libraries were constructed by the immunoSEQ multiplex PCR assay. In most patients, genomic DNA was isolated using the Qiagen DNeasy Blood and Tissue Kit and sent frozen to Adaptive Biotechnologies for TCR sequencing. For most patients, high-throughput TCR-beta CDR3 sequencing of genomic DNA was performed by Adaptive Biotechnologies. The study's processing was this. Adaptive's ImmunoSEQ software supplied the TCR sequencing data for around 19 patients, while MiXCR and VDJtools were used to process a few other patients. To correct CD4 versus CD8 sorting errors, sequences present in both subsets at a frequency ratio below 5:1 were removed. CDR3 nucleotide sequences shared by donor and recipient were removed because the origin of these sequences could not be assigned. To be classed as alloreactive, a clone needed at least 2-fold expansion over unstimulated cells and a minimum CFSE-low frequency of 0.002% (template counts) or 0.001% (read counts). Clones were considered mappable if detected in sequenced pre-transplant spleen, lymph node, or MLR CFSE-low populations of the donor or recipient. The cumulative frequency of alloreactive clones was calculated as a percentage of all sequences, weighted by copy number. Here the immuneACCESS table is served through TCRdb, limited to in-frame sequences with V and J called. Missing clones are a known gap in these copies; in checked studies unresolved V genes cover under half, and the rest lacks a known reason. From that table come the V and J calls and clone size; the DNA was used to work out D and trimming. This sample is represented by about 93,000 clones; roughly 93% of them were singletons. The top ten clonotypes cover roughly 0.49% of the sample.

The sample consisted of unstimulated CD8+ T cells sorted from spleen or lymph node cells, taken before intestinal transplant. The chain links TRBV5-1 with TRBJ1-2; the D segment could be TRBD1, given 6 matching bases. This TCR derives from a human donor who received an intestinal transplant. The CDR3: CASSLYRDYGYTF. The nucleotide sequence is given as TGCGCCAGCAGCTTGTACAGGGACTATGGCTACACCTTC. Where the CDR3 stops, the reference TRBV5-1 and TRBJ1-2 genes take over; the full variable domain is KAGVTQTPRYLIKTRGQQVTLSCSPISGHRSVSWYQQTPGQGLQFLFEYFSETQRNKGNFPGRFSGRQFSNSRSEMNVSTLELGDSALYLCASSLYRDYGYTFGSGTRLTVV.